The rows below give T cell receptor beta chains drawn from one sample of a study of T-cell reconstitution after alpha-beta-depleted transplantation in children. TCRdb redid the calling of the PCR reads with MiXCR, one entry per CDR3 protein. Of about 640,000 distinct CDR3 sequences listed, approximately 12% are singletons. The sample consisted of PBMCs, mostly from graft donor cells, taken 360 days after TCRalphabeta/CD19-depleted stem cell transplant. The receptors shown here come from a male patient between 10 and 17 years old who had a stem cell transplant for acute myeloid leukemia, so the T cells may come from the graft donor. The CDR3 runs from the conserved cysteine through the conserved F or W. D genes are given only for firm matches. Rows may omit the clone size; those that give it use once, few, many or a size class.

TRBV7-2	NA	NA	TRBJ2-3	CASSLGGKSTDTQYF	TGTGCCAGCAGCTTAGGCGGGAAGAGCACAGATACGCAGTATTTT
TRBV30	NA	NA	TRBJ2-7	CAWKGELGGYEQYF	TGTGCCTGGAAAGGGGAACTTGGAGGCTACGAGCAGTACTTC
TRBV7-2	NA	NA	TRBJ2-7	CASSPGRTSYEQYF	TGTGCCAGCAGCCCAGGACGGACCTCCTACGAGCAGTACTTC
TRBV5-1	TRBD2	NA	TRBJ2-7	CASSPLASGSPPTYEQYF	TGCGCCAGCAGCCCTTTGGCTAGCGGGAGCCCACCTACCTACGAGCAGTACTTC
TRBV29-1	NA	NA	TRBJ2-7	CSGRTGQFYEQYF	TGCAGCGGACGAACAGGGCAATTCTACGAGCAGTACTTC
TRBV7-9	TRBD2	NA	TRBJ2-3	CASSSRLAGETDTQYF	TGTGCCAGCAGCTCGAGACTAGCGGGAGAGACAGATACGCAGTATTTT
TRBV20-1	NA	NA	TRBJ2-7	CSAREVASYEQYF	TGCAGTGCTAGAGAGGTAGCTTCCTACGAGCAGTACTTC
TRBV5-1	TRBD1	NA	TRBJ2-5	CASSWRDRRYPF	TGCGCCAGCAGCTGGCGGGACAGGCGGTATCCCTTC
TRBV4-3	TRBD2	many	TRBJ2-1	CASSQSGTSVANEQFF	TGCGCCAGCAGCCAATCCGGGACTAGCGTAGCTAATGAGCAGTTCTTC
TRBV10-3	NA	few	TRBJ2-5	CAISEPLRGWAQYF	TGTGCCATCAGTGAGCCTTTAAGGGGATGGGCCCAGTACTTC
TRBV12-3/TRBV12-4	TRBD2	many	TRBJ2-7	CASSSSGVEGPPYEQYF	TGTGCCAGCAGTTCTAGCGGGGTAGAAGGACCCCCCTACGAGCAGTACTTC
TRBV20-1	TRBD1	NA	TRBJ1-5	CSARTGFNQPQHF	TGCAGTGCTAGGACAGGGTTCAATCAGCCCCAGCATTTT
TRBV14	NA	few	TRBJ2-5	CASSQDFSLRETQYF	TGTGCCAGCAGCCAAGATTTTTCTCTCCGAGAGACCCAGTACTTC
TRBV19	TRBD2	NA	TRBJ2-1	CASSIADSGRPYNEQFF	TGTGCCAGTAGTATAGCCGATAGCGGGAGGCCCTACAATGAGCAGTTCTTC
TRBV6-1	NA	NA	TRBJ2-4	CASRTLAKNIQYF	TGTGCCAGCAGAACTCTAGCCAAAAACATTCAGTACTTC
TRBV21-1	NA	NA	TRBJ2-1	CASSAQREGPSYNEQFF	TGTGCCAGCAGCGCCCAGCGGGAGGGCCCGTCCTACAATGAGCAGTTCTTC
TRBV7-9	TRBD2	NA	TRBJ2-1	CASSLAVSGRAINEQFF	TGTGCCAGCAGCTTAGCGGTGAGCGGGAGGGCTATCAATGAGCAGTTCTTC
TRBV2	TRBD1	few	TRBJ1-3	CASPPGQGANSGNTIYF	TGTGCCAGTCCCCCGGGACAGGGGGCGAACTCTGGAAACACCATATATTTT
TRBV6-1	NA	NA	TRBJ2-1	CASSLLQTFYNEQFF	TGTGCCAGCAGTCTCCTGCAGACATTCTACAATGAGCAGTTCTTC
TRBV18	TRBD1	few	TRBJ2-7	CASSPVEQGISYEQYF	TGTGCCAGCTCACCAGTCGAACAGGGGATTTCCTACGAGCAGTACTTC
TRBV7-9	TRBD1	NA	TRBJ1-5	CASSLGLLQGGSNQPQHF	TGTGCCAGCAGCCTCGGGCTCCTCCAGGGGGGGAGCAATCAGCCCCAGCATTTT
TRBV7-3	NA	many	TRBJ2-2	CASSFLAQPGELFF	TGTGCCAGCAGCTTCTTGGCTCAGCCCGGGGAGCTGTTTTTT
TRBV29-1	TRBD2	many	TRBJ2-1	CSVRPSGADEQFF	TGCAGCGTGCGGCCTAGCGGGGCAGATGAGCAGTTCTTC
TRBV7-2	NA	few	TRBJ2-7	CASSLEAFYEQYF	TGTGCCAGCAGCTTAGAGGCCTTCTACGAGCAGTACTTC
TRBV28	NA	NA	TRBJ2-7	CASSFRGAKQYF	TGTGCCAGCAGTTTTCGGGGTGCCAAGCAGTACTTC
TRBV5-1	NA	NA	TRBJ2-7	CASSGGQYTYEQYF	TGCGCCAGCAGCGGTGGACAGTACACCTACGAGCAGTACTTC
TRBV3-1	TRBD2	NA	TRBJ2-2	CASSLPSGGNTGELFF	TGTGCCAGCAGCCTGCCGAGCGGGGGCAACACCGGGGAGCTGTTTTTT
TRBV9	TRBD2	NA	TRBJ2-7	CASSVGGLAGAEQYF	TGTGCCAGCAGCGTAGGGGGACTAGCGGGAGCCGAGCAGTACTTC
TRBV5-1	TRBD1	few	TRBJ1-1	CASSLAADRAEAFF	TGCGCCAGCAGCTTGGCCGCAGACAGGGCTGAAGCTTTCTTT
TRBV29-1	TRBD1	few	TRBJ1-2	CSVGGTAYGYTF	TGCAGCGTCGGCGGGACAGCCTATGGCTACACCTTC
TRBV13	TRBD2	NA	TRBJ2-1	CASSLGLEGLAGEQFF	TGTGCCAGCAGCTTAGGCCTCGAGGGGCTAGCGGGGGAGCAGTTCTTC
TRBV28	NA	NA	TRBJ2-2	CASSSALYTGELFF	TGTGCCAGCAGCAGTGCTCTTTACACCGGGGAGCTGTTTTTT
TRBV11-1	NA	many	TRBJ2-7	CASSPGLLQGYEQYF	TGTGCCAGCAGCCCGGGACTCCTCCAGGGTTACGAGCAGTACTTC
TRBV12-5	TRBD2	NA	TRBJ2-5	CASGLFLAGGPQETQYF	TGTGCTAGTGGTTTGTTTCTAGCGGGAGGGCCCCAAGAGACCCAGTACTTC
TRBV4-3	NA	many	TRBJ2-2	CASSQAREDTGELFF	TGCGCCAGCAGCCAAGCTAGGGAGGACACCGGGGAGCTGTTTTTT
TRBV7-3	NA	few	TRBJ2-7	CASSSGPPEQYF	TGTGCCAGCAGCTCCGGGCCTCCCGAGCAGTACTTC
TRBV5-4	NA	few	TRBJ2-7	CASSQLQGSTGEQYF	TGTGCCAGCAGCCAGCTACAGGGATCTACTGGTGAGCAGTACTTC
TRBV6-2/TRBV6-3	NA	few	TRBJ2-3	CASSIPPGLGFTDTQYF	TGTGCCAGCAGTATACCCCCCGGACTGGGTTTCACAGATACGCAGTATTTT
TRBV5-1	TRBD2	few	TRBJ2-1	CASSWEPSGRRNEQFF	TGCGCCAGCAGCTGGGAACCTAGCGGGAGGAGGAATGAGCAGTTCTTC
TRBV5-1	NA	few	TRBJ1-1	CASRAGPMNTEAFF	TGCGCCAGCAGGGCGGGTCCTATGAACACTGAAGCTTTCTTT
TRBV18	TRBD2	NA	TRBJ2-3	CASSPKAGGLDTQYF	TGTGCCAGCTCACCAAAAGCGGGAGGTCTGGATACGCAGTATTTT
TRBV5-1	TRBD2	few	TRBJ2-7	CASSSRLAGAHEQYF	TGCGCCAGCAGCTCACGCCTAGCGGGAGCCCACGAGCAGTACTTC
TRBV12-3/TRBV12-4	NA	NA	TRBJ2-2	CASSFRQHRNTGELFF	TGTGCCAGCAGTTTTAGGCAACACCGGAACACCGGGGAGCTGTTTTTT
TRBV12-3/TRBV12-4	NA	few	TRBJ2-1	CASSLVPTDYNEQFF	TGTGCCAGCAGTTTAGTTCCTACAGACTACAATGAGCAGTTCTTC
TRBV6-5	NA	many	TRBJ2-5	CASSYSELGETQYF	TGTGCCAGCAGTTACAGTGAGCTTGGAGAGACCCAGTACTTC
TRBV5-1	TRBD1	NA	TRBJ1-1	CASRTGTDNTEAFF	TGCGCCAGCAGAACCGGGACAGATAACACTGAAGCTTTCTTT
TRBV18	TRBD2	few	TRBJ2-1	CASSPKAGSFTNEQFF	TGTGCCAGCTCACCAAAAGCGGGATCGTTCACCAATGAGCAGTTCTTC
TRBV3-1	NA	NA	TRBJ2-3	CASSAGAGRTDTQYF	TGTGCCAGCAGCGCCGGGGCGGGTAGAACAGATACGCAGTATTTT
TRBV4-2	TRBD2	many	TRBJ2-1	CASGALADHNEQFF	TGTGCCAGCGGGGCACTAGCGGACCACAATGAGCAGTTCTTC
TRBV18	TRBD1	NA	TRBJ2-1	CASSPPPGQGYNEQFF	TGTGCCAGCTCACCACCTCCGGGACAGGGGTACAATGAGCAGTTCTTC
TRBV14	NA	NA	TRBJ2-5	CASSHTGGAQYF	TGTGCCAGCAGCCATACAGGGGGGGCCCAGTACTTC
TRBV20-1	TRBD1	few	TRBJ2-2	CSVRGQGALVLTGELFF	TGCAGTGTCAGGGGACAGGGGGCATTGGTACTCACCGGGGAGCTGTTTTTT